The rows below give T cell receptor beta chains drawn from one sample of a study of T-cell reconstitution after alpha-beta-depleted transplantation in children. TCRdb independently ran MiXCR on the PCR reads; one entry per CDR3 protein. This sample has 530,000 or so distinct CDR3 sequences, with over 25% found just once. Sample: PBMCs, taken before TCRalphabeta/CD19-depleted stem cell transplant. These receptors were taken from a boy in the first two years of life with Wiskott-Aldrich syndrome, due to receive a stem cell transplant. Both conserved end residues are part of each CDR3. A D gene is named only where the DNA matches it firmly. Clone size is shown for a subset of rows, as once, few, many or a class of expanded clone.

TRBD1	-	TRBV5-1	TRBJ1-4	TGCGCCAGCAGCTTGGTGACAGGGGAGGAAAAACTGTTTTTT	CASSLVTGEEKLFF
-	-	TRBV27	TRBJ1-5	TGTGCCAGCAGCCGCACAGTGTCCCAAAATCAGCCCCAGCATTTT	CASSRTVSQNQPQHF
TRBD2	few	TRBV12-3/TRBV12-4	TRBJ2-3	TGTGCCAGCAGCCGGGGACTATCTAGCACAGATACGCAGTATTTT	CASSRGLSSTDTQYF
-	few	TRBV20-1	TRBJ2-1	TGCAGTGCTAGAGTATTTGGACTCCAACCCTACAATGAGCAGTTCTTC	CSARVFGLQPYNEQFF
TRBD2	-	TRBV12-3/TRBV12-4	TRBJ2-1	TGTGCCAGCAGTTTCTTAGCGGGAGACAATGAGCAGTTCTTC	CASSFLAGDNEQFF
-	few	TRBV15	TRBJ2-3	TGTGCCACCAGCAGAGGAAGGTCCATGGCAGATACGCAGTATTTT	CATSRGRSMADTQYF
-	-	TRBV6-5	TRBJ2-5	TGTGCCAGCAGTTACGTGACAGGCACCAGGGGGGCCCAGTACTTC	CASSYVTGTRGAQYF
-	few	TRBV7-2	TRBJ1-3	TGTGCCAGCAGCGCCCAACCTGGAAACACCATATATTTT	CASSAQPGNTIYF
TRBD2	once	TRBV5-1	TRBJ2-7	TGCGCCAGCAGCCTCTGGACTAGCGGGTTATCCTACGAGCAGTACTTC	CASSLWTSGLSYEQYF
-	-	TRBV15	TRBJ2-7	TGTGCCACCAGCAGCACCTTAGTGGTATCCTACGAGCAGTACTTC	CATSSTLVVSYEQYF
-	-	TRBV20-1	TRBJ1-1	TGCAGTGCTCCGAGGGGCACAAACACTGAAGCTTTCTTT	CSAPRGTNTEAFF
-	-	TRBV2	TRBJ2-5	TGTGCCAGCAGTGACGCTACTAGCTCGGAGACCCAGTACTTC	CASSDATSSETQYF
-	-	TRBV5-1	TRBJ2-2	TGCGCCAGCAGCTTGGATCCACAGGGTACCGGGGAGCTGTTTTTT	CASSLDPQGTGELFF
TRBD1	few	TRBV12-3/TRBV12-4	TRBJ2-6	TGTGCCAGCAGGGGTGACAGGGGGCGTTCTGGGGCCAACGTCCTGACTTTC	CASRGDRGRSGANVLTF
-	few	TRBV24-1	TRBJ2-3	TGTGCCACCAGCCACCCACCCACAGATACGCAGTATTTT	CATSHPPTDTQYF
-	-	TRBV29-1	TRBJ1-4	TGCAGCGTTGCGTCAGGGTCGTTTAATGAAAAACTGTTTTTT	CSVASGSFNEKLFF
TRBD1	-	TRBV5-6	TRBJ1-1	TGTGCCAGCAGCTGGACCGGGACAGGGTACAGCACTGAAGCTTTCTTT	CASSWTGTGYSTEAFF
-	-	TRBV27	TRBJ1-1	TGTGCCAGCAGTTTATCACCGGGGGGGAACACTGAAGCTTTCTTT	CASSLSPGGNTEAFF
TRBD2	few	TRBV3-1	TRBJ2-1	TGTGCCAGCAGCCAAATGACTAGCGGAAAATACAATGAGCAGTTCTTC	CASSQMTSGKYNEQFF
-	many	TRBV5-1	TRBJ2-5	TGCGCCAGCAGCTCTGGCCAAGAGACCCAGTACTTC	CASSSGQETQYF
TRBD2	few	TRBV3-1	TRBJ2-7	TGTGCCAGCAGCCAAGTAGGGACTAGCGGAGCCTACGAGCAGTACTTC	CASSQVGTSGAYEQYF
-	-	TRBV20-1	TRBJ1-1	TGCAGTGCTACAACACAGGGAGGAAACACTGAAGCTTTCTTT	CSATTQGGNTEAFF
-	-	TRBV12-3/TRBV12-4	TRBJ1-1	TGTGCCAGCAGTGCCAAAACTGAAGCTTTCTTT	CASSAKTEAFF
-	-	TRBV20-1	TRBJ1-5	TGTGCCTGGGGGAAGGCCAGCAATCAGCCCCAGCATTTT	CAWGKASNQPQHF
TRBD1	few	TRBV5-1	TRBJ2-2	TGCGCCAGCAGCCTATCCCGGGACAGGGAAGGGGAGCTGTTTTTT	CASSLSRDREGELFF
-	many	TRBV5-4	TRBJ2-5	TGTGCCAGCAGCTTAACCGGGACTTCTCAAGAGACCCAGTACTTC	CASSLTGTSQETQYF
-	-	TRBV5-4	TRBJ2-1	TGTGCCAGCAGCTTGCCCCATCAGGGGAGCTACAATGAGCAGTTCTTC	CASSLPHQGSYNEQFF
-	-	TRBV5-1	TRBJ2-1	TGCGCCAGCAGCCCATTATTTATCTCCTACAATGAGCAGTTCTTC	CASSPLFISYNEQFF
TRBD2	few	TRBV9	TRBJ2-7	TGTGCCAGCAGCCCAGGACTAGCGGGTACGGGCGAGCAGTACTTC	CASSPGLAGTGEQYF
-	-	TRBV12-3/TRBV12-4	TRBJ2-3	TGTGCCAGCAGTTTGTCAGCAGCAGATACGCAGTATTTT	CASSLSAADTQYF
TRBD1	few	TRBV7-8	TRBJ2-1	TGTGCCAGCAGTCTTAGCCTCCGGGACAGGACCTACAATGAGCAGTTCTTC	CASSLSLRDRTYNEQFF
TRBD2	-	TRBV5-1	TRBJ2-1	TGCGCCAGCGGCGTGAGGCGGGAGGATGAGCAGTTCTTC	CASGVRREDEQFF
-	few	TRBV7-6	TRBJ2-5	TGTGCCAGCAGCCGATCAAACCAAGAGACCCAGTACTTC	CASSRSNQETQYF
-	-	TRBV20-1	TRBJ1-5	TGCAGTGCTAGAGAGGGAAGGAACGGTCAGCCCCAGCATTTT	CSAREGRNGQPQHF
TRBD2	-	TRBV6-6	TRBJ2-1	TGTGCCACCAAGACCTCCGGGGGGGAGCAGTTCTTC	CATKTSGGEQFF
-	-	TRBV27	TRBJ2-7	TGTGCCAGCAGTCCATACGGTAGCTCCTACGAGCAGTACTTC	CASSPYGSSYEQYF
-	few	TRBV29-1	TRBJ1-1	TGCAGCGCCCAGATCACTGAAGCTTTCTTT	CSAQITEAFF
-	-	TRBV7-8	TRBJ2-3	TGTGCCAGCAGCTTTCGCGACAGCAATACGCAGTATTTT	CASSFRDSNTQYF
-	-	TRBV2	TRBJ2-1	TGTGCCAGCAGTGAAGCGCTTGGCAGAGAGCAGTTCTTC	CASSEALGREQFF
-	few	TRBV21-1	TRBJ1-1	TGTGCCAGCAGCAAATCGGGCAGCAACACTGAAGCTTTCTTT	CASSKSGSNTEAFF
TRBD2	few	TRBV5-1	TRBJ2-1	TGCGCCAGCACTTTCCGGACTAGCGGGATACCGGGCCTAAATGAGCAGTTCTTC	CASTFRTSGIPGLNEQFF
-	-	TRBV10-2	TRBJ2-7	TGCGCCAGCAGTGAGTTGGCTAACGAGCAGTACTTC	CASSELANEQYF
-	many	TRBV5-1	TRBJ2-1	TGCGCCAGCAGCTTGGGACTAGCCTACAATGAGCAGTTCTTC	CASSLGLAYNEQFF
-	-	TRBV29-1	TRBJ1-2	TGCAGCGTTACCACAGATAACTATGGCTACACCTTC	CSVTTDNYGYTF
-	few	TRBV5-1	TRBJ2-1	TGCGCCAGCAGGGACCCCGGGGGTAGCAATGAGCAGTTCTTC	CASRDPGGSNEQFF
-	-	TRBV12-3/TRBV12-4	TRBJ2-3	TGTGCCAGCAGTTTAACGACTCCGAGGGACACAGATACGCAGTATTTT	CASSLTTPRDTDTQYF
-	once	TRBV5-1	TRBJ1-2	TGCGCCAGCAGCTTGAACGACAGGACTTATGGCTACACCTTC	CASSLNDRTYGYTF
-	-	TRBV20-1	TRBJ1-1	TGCAGTGCTAGGTCGTGGGCCATGAACACTGAAGCTTTCTTT	CSARSWAMNTEAFF
-	few	TRBV27	TRBJ2-7	TGTGCCAGCAGTTTCGGTAGGACCCTTGGGGAGCAGTACTTC	CASSFGRTLGEQYF
-	-	TRBV9	TRBJ1-5	TGTGCCAGCAGCGTAGACGGACACCCCAATCAGCCCCAGCATTTT	CASSVDGHPNQPQHF
-	-	TRBV20-1	TRBJ1-3	TGCAGTGCTAGGTGGGAACCCTTCTCTGGAAACACCATATATTTT	CSARWEPFSGNTIYF
TRBD2	-	TRBV20-1	TRBJ2-3	TGCAGTGCTAGCTCTAGCGGGAGGCTCACAGATACGCAGTATTTT	CSASSSGRLTDTQYF
-	-	TRBV5-1	TRBJ2-2	TGCGCCAGCAGCTTGGATTTTGTGACTAGGGGGACCGGGGAGCTGTTTTTT	CASSLDFVTRGTGELFF